The present TCR beta chain was sequenced within a study of blood T cell repertoires in COVID-19. Donors in Cohort 3 counted as recovered after two negative PCRs, clearance, or symptom resolution. In the source study's methods: Estimation of nucleated cell counts was performed using reference gene primer amplification. The assay was immunoSEQ multiplex PCR, and TCRdb's table has in-frame clones only and misses some. The V and J calls and clone size come from that table; D and trimming were worked out from the DNA. Of 250,000 to 400,000 clones in the sample, approximately 87% are singletons; the top ten hold about 5.7%. The CDR3 has 14 amino acids. The germline V and J ends were trimmed by 7 bases and 3 bases, with 13 bases remaining between them. Per the germline V gene, CDR1 is SQVTM and CDR2 is ANQGSEA.

This receptor was identified in a woman aged 25 to 39 who had recovered from COVID-19. The sequenced sample consisted of PBMCs or T cells enriched from blood (not recorded which). The chain employs TRBV29-1 and TRBJ2-6; D not certain. This CDR3 is CSASTAYGANVLTF. The CDR3 nucleotides read TGCAGCGCCTCCACCGCCTATGGGGCCAACGTCCTGACTTTC.